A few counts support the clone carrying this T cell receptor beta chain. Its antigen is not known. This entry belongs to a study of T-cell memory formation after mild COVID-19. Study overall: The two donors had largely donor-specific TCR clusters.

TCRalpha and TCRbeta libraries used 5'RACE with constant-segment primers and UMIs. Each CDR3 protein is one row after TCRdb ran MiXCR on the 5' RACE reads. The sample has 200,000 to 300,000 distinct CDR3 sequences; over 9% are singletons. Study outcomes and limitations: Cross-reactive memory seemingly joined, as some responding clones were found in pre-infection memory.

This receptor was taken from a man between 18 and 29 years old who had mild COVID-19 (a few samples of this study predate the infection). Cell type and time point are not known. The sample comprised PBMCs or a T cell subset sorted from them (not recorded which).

The CDR3 sequence is CASSPWTGGTGELFF. The CDR3, as DNA: TGTGCCAGCAGCCCCTGGACAGGGGGCACCGGGGAGCTGTTTTTT. The chain employs TRBV14 and TRBJ2-2, with 10 bases lining up with TRBD1. The CDR3 is made up of 15 amino acids. J lost 4 bases, V lost 4 bases, and 3 bases had no gene match. Looked up from germline, CDR1 is SGHDN and CDR2 is FVKESK.